This record looks at one T cell receptor (beta chain) sequence and its context. The antigen is undetermined. Read coverage stops 3 residues before the CDR3 terminus; the germline J gene supplies the remainder. V lost 0 bases to trimming and J lost 7 bases; unmatched junction nucleotides: 3. Germline V lookup: CDR1 SGHRS, CDR2 YFSETQ. CDR3 length equals 13 residues. The data originate from a study of Tregs in tolerant kidney transplant recipients. Unstimulated regulatory T cells (CD4+CD25+CD127-), CD4+CD25- non-regulatory cells, CD4 and CD8 cells were FACS-sorted from thawed PBMCs. General study findings and limits: Activated donor B cell expansion appeared to reveal the most relevant donor-specific TCRbeta repertoire. The small number of patients limits these findings pending further validation.

Assay: immunoSEQ multiplex PCR; the TCRdb copy retains only in-frame clones and omits some. The sample totals roughly 32,000 clones. This receptor was identified in a human donor who received a combined kidney and bone marrow transplant. The chain carries TRBV5-1 and TRBJ1-1, with 7 bases fitting TRBD1. This material consisted of CD8+ T cells from blood, taken before the transplant. Partial CDR3 DNA: TGCGCCAGCAGCTTGGTCGGGACAGTTGAA. Encoded protein: CASSLVGTVE. The full CDR3 reads CASSLVGTVEAFF.